These 5 T cell receptor beta chains originate from one sample sequenced in a study of control samples from healthy donors and cancer patients (dated by TCRdb to 2018 to 2020). Library creation used the immunoSEQ multiplex PCR assay. TCRdb holds this immuneACCESS table with in-frame rearrangements only. Some clones are missing; in checked studies, unresolved V genes explain under half, and the rest has no known cause. A total of some 80,000 clones appear in this sample, roughly 90% of them only once. The top ten hold about 2% of the sample. The sample consisted of PBMCs. All receptors come from a woman in her sixties or seventies with head and neck cancer.

This clone appeared a single time. The junction and the germline gene differ at one end; a read error may be behind it. V usage is TRBV5-6 and J usage is TRBJ2-3, with 10 positions matching TRBD2. Germline V gene sequence: CDR1 SGHDT, CDR2 YYEEEE. There are 15 residues in the CDR3. The CDR3 DNA reads TGTGCCAGCAGCGATGCGGGGGCGGTAGCGGGAGGAGTATTTTTT. Translation gives CASSDAGAVAGGVFF.

The CDR3 region is CASSIMTSEVGELFF. The CDR3 DNA follows: TGTGCCAGTAGTATAATGACTTCGGAGGTGGGGGAGCTGTTTTTT. J is TRBJ2-2 and V is TRBV19, with D perhaps matching TRBD2 (5 bases). V gave up 2 bases and J gave up 8 bases, with 15 bases separating them. From germline, CDR1 is LNHDA and CDR2 SQIVND (reference sequence). The CDR3 is 15 residues long.

This clone was detected a few times. The gene calls are TRBV11-2 and TRBJ1-5; possibly TRBD1 for D (6 bases). Germline-derived CDR1 and CDR2 are SGHAT and FQNNGV. The CDR3 runs to 16 residues. V was trimmed by 4 bases and J by 0 bases, leaving 13 bases between them. The CDR3 loop reads CASSSGTTNSNQPQHF. CDR3 sequence (DNA): TGTGCCAGCAGCTCCGGGACAACGAATAGCAATCAGCCCCAGCATTTT.

The genes are TRBV7-9 and TRBJ1-4; D gene unclear. Germline values: CDR1 SEHNR, CDR2 FQNEAQ (reference sequence). This CDR3 has 15 residues. V lost 1 base to trimming and J lost 4 bases, with 10 bases between them. The chain's CDR3 is CASSLDVRVNEKLFF. Written as DNA, the CDR3 is TGTGCCAGCAGCTTAGACGTTAGGGTTAATGAAAAACTGTTTTTT.

The rearrangement joins TRBV12-5 to TRBJ2-1; D is undetermined. The germline V and J ends were trimmed by 4 bases and 0 bases, with 19 bases remaining between them. CDR3 length: 18 amino acids. Germline CDR1 is LGHNT and CDR2 is FRNRAP. The CDR3: CASGSIMLTRSSYNEQFF. CDR3 sequence (DNA): TGTGCTAGTGGTTCCATAATGCTAACACGGAGCTCCTACAATGAGCAGTTCTTC.